This T cell receptor beta chain was identified in a study of cytomegalovirus exposure and HLA in healthy donors. The PCR was carried out with 60 Vbeta primers and 13 Jbeta primers. TCRdb keeps only in-frame clones here, not all; method: immunoSEQ multiplex PCR. This sample has approximately 150,000 clones, with 70% to 90% found just once. This clone was seen a handful of times. Its antigen is currently unknown. Whole-study findings and limits: Rare sequences made up most TCRs, while some public TCRs were found in many donors. One cluster of highly shared sequence variants probably arose as a sequencing artifact. Another analysis was done later, and it associated around 17,000 TCR beta sequences with HLA alleles at 0.05 false discovery rate.

This receptor was taken from a man between 25 and 39 years old in good health and CMV-seropositive. The sample taken for sequencing was PBMCs.

CDR3 in amino acids: CASSQDRGTSETQYF. DNA of the CDR3: TGCGCCAGCAGCCAAGATAGGGGGACCTCGGAGACCCAGTACTTC. This chain connects TRBV4-1 to TRBJ2-5, with TRBD1 as a possible D gene (6 bases). The CDR3 length is 15 residues. The ends were cut back, 0 bases at V and 5 bases at J, with 13 bases in the middle. Germline loops: CDR1 MGHRA, CDR2 YSYEKL.